The present TCR beta chain was sequenced within a study of T cells in Graves' hyperthyroidism and ophthalmopathy. It was RNA transcripts that yielded the amplified TCR beta CDR3 regions. When the TCR CDR3 underwent first-round RT-PCR, the HTBI primer set was used. TCRdb recomputed calls from the multiplex PCR reads with MiXCR, one row per CDR3 protein. The sample includes around 290,000 distinct CDR3 sequences, roughly 13% of them seen just once. Exclusion criteria comprised uncontrolled infection, other autoimmune disease, pregnancy or lactation. Germline V CDR1 and CDR2: MGHDK, SYGVNS. This CDR3 has 15 amino acids. V lost 5 bases and J lost 12; bases outside the gene matches: 11. As for this clonotype: This may be a read error, as it is one base from a much larger clone.

This chain links TRBV25-1 with TRBJ1-6; 9 bases are shared with TRBD1. Material for sequencing was blood. This clonotype was obtained from a woman between 35 and 50 years old with Graves' hyperthyroidism. CDR3 coding DNA: TGTGCCAGCAGTCCAGACAGGGGGTCGGATTTACCCCTCCACTTT. Translated: CASSPDRGSDLPLHF.